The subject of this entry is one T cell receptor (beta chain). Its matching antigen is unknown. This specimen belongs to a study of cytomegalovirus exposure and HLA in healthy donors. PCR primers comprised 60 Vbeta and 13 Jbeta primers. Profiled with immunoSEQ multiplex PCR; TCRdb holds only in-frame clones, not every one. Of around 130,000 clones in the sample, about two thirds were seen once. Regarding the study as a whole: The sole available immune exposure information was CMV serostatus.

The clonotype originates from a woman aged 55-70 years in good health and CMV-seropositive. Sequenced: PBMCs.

CDR3 amino acids: CASSYSYRVETDTQYF. The CDR3 DNA sequence: TGTGCCAGCAGTTACTCCTACAGGGTGGAGACAGATACGCAGTATTTT. V usage is TRBV6-5 and J usage is TRBJ2-3, with a tentative D call TRBD1 (6 bases). Trimming stripped 0 bases from V and 3 bases from J, with 13 bases between. Germline CDR1 reads MNHEY; CDR2 reads SVGAGI. The CDR3 sequence is 16 residues long.